A selection of T cell receptor beta chains follows, all from one sample in a study of Ad26.COV2.S vaccination and SARS-CoV-2 variants. Assay used: immunoSEQ multiplex PCR; TCRdb lists only in-frame clones, some missing. The sample records some 340,000 clones, just over 85% being singletons. The sequenced sample was peripheral blood, obtained in a trial of Ad26.COV2.S vaccine versus placebo. These receptors were collected from a person aged 18 to 59 who received the Ad26.COV2.S COVID-19 vaccine or a placebo. Both conserved end residues are part of each CDR3. The D gene is left open where the match is weak. The size entry is marked missing in some rows and otherwise reads once, few, many or a size class.

d_call: NA
v_call: TRBV5-5
j_call: TRBJ1-2
clone_size: NA
cdr3_aa: CASSLDPRGFYGYTF
cdr3_nt: TGTGCCAGCAGCTTGGATCCGCGGGGCTTCTATGGCTACACCTTC

d_call: NA
v_call: TRBV7-2
j_call: TRBJ2-1
clone_size: NA
cdr3_aa: CASSISIAYNEQFF
cdr3_nt: TGTGCCAGCAGCATTAGTATTGCCTACAATGAGCAGTTCTTC

d_call: NA
v_call: TRBV24-1
j_call: TRBJ2-3
clone_size: few
cdr3_aa: CATSDPSGSSPDTQYF
cdr3_nt: TGTGCCACCAGTGATCCGTCAGGAAGTTCCCCAGATACGCAGTATTTT

d_call: NA
v_call: TRBV5-1
j_call: TRBJ1-1
clone_size: NA
cdr3_aa: CASSLGARGSGSEAFF
cdr3_nt: TGCGCCAGCAGCTTGGGTGCCAGGGGCTCCGGGTCTGAAGCTTTCTTT

d_call: NA
v_call: TRBV7-3
j_call: TRBJ1-1
clone_size: NA
cdr3_aa: CASSLIHRGTEAFF
cdr3_nt: TGTGCCAGCAGCTTGATTCATAGGGGCACTGAAGCTTTCTTT

d_call: TRBD1
v_call: TRBV11-2
j_call: TRBJ2-2
clone_size: NA
cdr3_aa: CASTFIGTGINTGELFF
cdr3_nt: TGTGCCAGCACCTTTATCGGGACAGGTATTAACACCGGGGAGCTGTTTTTT

d_call: NA
v_call: TRBV30
j_call: TRBJ2-1
clone_size: NA
cdr3_aa: CAWSEDSYNEQFF
cdr3_nt: TGTGCCTGGAGTGAGGACAGCTACAATGAGCAGTTCTTC

d_call: NA
v_call: TRBV9
j_call: TRBJ1-2
clone_size: NA
cdr3_aa: CASSPRDLLYGYTF
cdr3_nt: TGTGCCAGCAGCCCCCGGGACCTATTGTACGGCTACACCTTC

d_call: NA
v_call: TRBV10-1
j_call: TRBJ1-1
clone_size: once
cdr3_aa: CASSENQAGVSEAFF
cdr3_nt: TGCGCCAGCAGTGAGAACCAGGCGGGCGTATCTGAAGCTTTCTTT

d_call: NA
v_call: TRBV28
j_call: TRBJ2-2
clone_size: NA
cdr3_aa: CASSHPRGTGSSGELFF
cdr3_nt: TGTGCCAGCAGTCATCCACGGGGAACAGGGTCAAGCGGGGAGCTGTTTTTT

d_call: NA
v_call: TRBV5-1
j_call: TRBJ2-5
clone_size: once
cdr3_aa: CASSVQGQETQYF
cdr3_nt: TGCGCCAGCAGCGTCCAGGGGCAAGAGACCCAGTACTTC

d_call: NA
v_call: TRBV30
j_call: TRBJ1-1
clone_size: NA
cdr3_aa: CAWSKTQNTEAFF
cdr3_nt: TGTGCCTGGAGTAAGACACAGAACACTGAAGCTTTCTTT

d_call: NA
v_call: TRBV10-3
j_call: TRBJ2-5
clone_size: NA
cdr3_aa: CAISESVGQETQYF
cdr3_nt: TGTGCCATCAGTGAGTCGGTAGGGCAAGAGACCCAGTACTTC

d_call: TRBD1
v_call: TRBV20-1
j_call: TRBJ2-1
clone_size: NA
cdr3_aa: CSASPGTGRNEQFF
cdr3_nt: TGCAGTGCTAGTCCTGGGACAGGGAGAAATGAGCAGTTCTTC

d_call: NA
v_call: TRBV12-5
j_call: TRBJ2-2
clone_size: NA
cdr3_aa: CASGLGRASGELFF
cdr3_nt: TGTGCTAGTGGTTTGGGACGGGCTTCCGGGGAGCTGTTTTTT

d_call: NA
v_call: TRBV7-9
j_call: TRBJ2-2
clone_size: NA
cdr3_aa: CASSLERGVDTGELFF
cdr3_nt: TGTGCCAGCAGCTTAGAACGAGGAGTTGACACCGGGGAGCTGTTTTTT

d_call: NA
v_call: TRBV6-2/TRBV6-3
j_call: TRBJ1-2
clone_size: few
cdr3_aa: CASSFQGRDGYTF
cdr3_nt: TGTGCCAGCAGTTTCCAGGGGAGGGATGGCTACACCTTC

d_call: NA
v_call: TRBV19
j_call: TRBJ2-5
clone_size: NA
cdr3_aa: CASSIGRGGTQYF
cdr3_nt: TGTGCCAGTAGTATAGGTCGGGGAGGGACCCAGTACTTC

d_call: NA
v_call: TRBV2
j_call: TRBJ2-1
clone_size: NA
cdr3_aa: CASRTVSLIKSSYNEQFF
cdr3_nt: TGTGCCAGCAGGACAGTATCGCTCATTAAAAGCTCCTACAATGAGCAGTTCTTC

d_call: TRBD2
v_call: TRBV3-1/TRBV3-2
j_call: TRBJ2-5
clone_size: NA
cdr3_aa: CASSQAGGTETQYF
cdr3_nt: TGTGCCAGCAGCCAAGCGGGGGGGACCGAGACCCAGTACTTC

d_call: TRBD1
v_call: TRBV3-1/TRBV3-2
j_call: TRBJ1-2
clone_size: NA
cdr3_aa: CASSQGQAYGYTF
cdr3_nt: TGTGCCAGCAGCCAGGGACAGGCCTATGGCTACACCTTC

d_call: TRBD1
v_call: TRBV19
j_call: TRBJ2-5
clone_size: NA
cdr3_aa: CASSILWTGGETQYF
cdr3_nt: TGTGCCAGTAGTATCCTTTGGACAGGGGGGGAGACCCAGTACTTC

d_call: NA
v_call: TRBV30
j_call: TRBJ2-5
clone_size: NA
cdr3_aa: CAWSRGRQETQYF
cdr3_nt: TGTGCCTGGAGTAGAGGGCGGCAAGAGACCCAGTACTTC

d_call: NA
v_call: TRBV4-3
j_call: TRBJ1-2
clone_size: once
cdr3_aa: CASSQDRYGYTF
cdr3_nt: TGCGCCAGCAGCCAAGACCGCTATGGCTACACCTTC

d_call: TRBD1
v_call: TRBV6-2/TRBV6-3
j_call: TRBJ2-3
clone_size: NA
cdr3_aa: CASSYSGQGVGPRTDTQYF
cdr3_nt: TGTGCCAGCAGTTACTCCGGACAGGGAGTGGGTCCGCGCACAGATACGCAGTATTTT

d_call: TRBD2
v_call: TRBV3-1/TRBV3-2
j_call: TRBJ2-3
clone_size: NA
cdr3_aa: CASSHHPGGGTDTQYF
cdr3_nt: TGTGCCAGCAGCCACCATCCGGGGGGTGGCACAGATACGCAGTATTTT

d_call: TRBD1
v_call: TRBV23-1
j_call: TRBJ1-2
clone_size: NA
cdr3_aa: CASSQLTTPGTGRYGYTF
cdr3_nt: TGCGCCAGCAGTCAACTCACAACCCCCGGGACAGGGCGCTATGGCTACACCTTC

d_call: TRBD1
v_call: TRBV5-1
j_call: TRBJ1-1
clone_size: NA
cdr3_aa: CASSYQGAVANTEAFF
cdr3_nt: TGCGCCAGCAGCTATCAGGGGGCTGTGGCGAACACTGAAGCTTTCTTT

d_call: TRBD1
v_call: TRBV30
j_call: TRBJ1-2
clone_size: NA
cdr3_aa: CAWSAGGTGYGYTF
cdr3_nt: TGTGCCTGGAGTGCCGGGGGGACAGGCTATGGCTACACCTTC

d_call: TRBD1
v_call: TRBV7-8
j_call: TRBJ2-7
clone_size: NA
cdr3_aa: CASSVQGAPITEQYF
cdr3_nt: TGTGCCAGCAGCGTACAGGGGGCGCCCATTACCGAGCAGTACTTC

d_call: NA
v_call: TRBV5-1
j_call: TRBJ2-7
clone_size: once
cdr3_aa: CASSLAGNLGEQYF
cdr3_nt: TGCGCCAGCAGCTTGGCCGGGAATCTAGGCGAGCAGTACTTC

d_call: NA
v_call: TRBV12-3/TRBV12-4
j_call: TRBJ2-5
clone_size: NA
cdr3_aa: CASSLYSQETQYF
cdr3_nt: TGTGCCAGCAGTTTATATTCCCAAGAGACCCAGTACTTC

d_call: TRBD2
v_call: TRBV29-1
j_call: TRBJ2-3
clone_size: NA
cdr3_aa: CSVVPGGQDTQYF
cdr3_nt: TGCAGCGTTGTTCCGGGGGGGCAAGATACGCAGTATTTT

d_call: TRBD1
v_call: TRBV19
j_call: TRBJ1-1
clone_size: NA
cdr3_aa: CASSTGGTNTEAFF
cdr3_nt: TGTGCCAGTAGCACAGGGGGGACAAACACTGAAGCTTTCTTT

d_call: TRBD2
v_call: TRBV3-1/TRBV3-2
j_call: TRBJ2-3
clone_size: NA
cdr3_aa: CASSQDLSPLGGGAIDTQYF
cdr3_nt: TGTGCCAGCAGCCAAGATCTTTCCCCCCTTGGCGGGGGGGCAATTGATACGCAGTATTTT

d_call: NA
v_call: TRBV7-8
j_call: TRBJ1-5
clone_size: once
cdr3_aa: CASSHSIDQPQHF
cdr3_nt: TGTGCCAGCAGCCATTCGATAGACCAGCCCCAGCATTTT

d_call: NA
v_call: TRBV7-9
j_call: TRBJ1-2
clone_size: NA
cdr3_aa: CASSSHDGAYGYTF
cdr3_nt: TGTGCCAGCAGCTCCCATGACGGAGCCTATGGCTACACCTTC

d_call: NA
v_call: TRBV6-1
j_call: TRBJ1-5
clone_size: NA
cdr3_aa: CASSELGTTQPQHF
cdr3_nt: TGTGCCAGCAGTGAACTCGGGACGACGCAGCCCCAGCATTTT

d_call: NA
v_call: TRBV3-1/TRBV3-2
j_call: TRBJ1-2
clone_size: NA
cdr3_aa: CASSPPLGGRAFNYGYTF
cdr3_nt: TGTGCCAGCTCCCCACCCCTGGGAGGGCGGGCCTTTAACTATGGCTACACCTTC

d_call: NA
v_call: TRBV5-1
j_call: TRBJ2-2
clone_size: NA
cdr3_aa: CASSSGRGNTGELFF
cdr3_nt: TGCGCCAGCAGCTCCGGACGAGGAAACACCGGGGAGCTGTTTTTT

d_call: NA
v_call: TRBV19
j_call: TRBJ1-2
clone_size: many
cdr3_aa: CASRTGVYTF
cdr3_nt: TGTGCCAGTAGAACGGGTGTCTACACCTTC

d_call: TRBD1
v_call: TRBV6-1
j_call: TRBJ1-5
clone_size: NA
cdr3_aa: CASSEGTGTGREPQHF
cdr3_nt: TGTGCCAGCAGTGAAGGGACCGGGACAGGGAGGGAGCCCCAGCATTTT

d_call: TRBD2
v_call: TRBV27
j_call: TRBJ2-1
clone_size: NA
cdr3_aa: CASSWTSESSYNEQFF
cdr3_nt: TGTGCCAGCAGTTGGACTAGTGAAAGCTCCTACAATGAGCAGTTCTTC